The 11 T cell receptor beta chains given below trace back to one sample, sequenced in a study of identical twins. TCRdb re-called the 5' RACE reads with MiXCR, one entry per CDR3 protein. Altogether 690,000 or so distinct CDR3 sequences are present, roughly 6.2% being singletons, with the ten largest covering approximately 1.6%. Sequences were obtained from naive T cells sorted from blood. The receptors here all came from a man aged 18 to 30 in good health.

This clonotype was detected many times. V is TRBV12-3 or TRBV12-4 and J is TRBJ2-1; D is uncertain. V lost 3 bases to trimming and J lost 7 bases, with 16 bases between them. CDR3 size: 15 residues. The CDR3 here is CASSFYHSVSNEQFF. CDR3 DNA sequence: TGTGCCAGCAGTTTCTATCATTCGGTCTCTAATGAGCAGTTCTTC.

The table lists this clonotype with many counts. This chain connects TRBV12-3 or TRBV12-4 to TRBJ2-5, with 8 bases lining up with TRBD1. Trimming removed 2 bases from V and 4 bases from J; junction bases left unmatched: 3. This CDR3 comprises 14 residues. The CDR3 sequence is CASSLLTGGETQYF. As DNA, the CDR3 is TGTGCCAGCAGTTTACTAACAGGGGGAGAGACCCAGTACTTC.

This clonotype was counted at least ten times. The chain has TRBV12-3 or TRBV12-4 and TRBJ1-6; D gene unclear. Trimming removed 8 bases from V and 9 bases from J, with 11 bases in between. This CDR3 comprises 12 residues. CDR3 in amino acids: CASSRAVSPLHF. For the CDR3, the DNA is TGTGCCAGCTCGCGGGCAGTTTCACCCCTCCACTTT.

CDR3 in DNA: TGTGCCAGCAGTGGGACAGGGAGGGTCACTGAAGCTTTCTTT. The encoded protein is CASSGTGRVTEAFF. V is TRBV25-1 and J is TRBJ1-1; 8 nucleotides agree with TRBD1. The CDR3 has 14 amino acids. CDR1 and CDR2 (germline): MGHDK, SYGVNS. V trimming: 4 bases; J trimming: 4 bases; junction bases outside the gene matches: 5.

V gene TRBV12-3 or TRBV12-4 combines with J gene TRBJ2-7, with D tentatively TRBD2 (6 bases). The CDR3 is 14 amino acids. V was cut by 8 bases and J by 0 bases, with 14 bases left in between. DNA of the CDR3: TGTGCCAGCGGACAAGGACTAAACTCCTACGAGCAGTACTTC. Translated: CASGQGLNSYEQYF.

This clonotype came up many times. The gene calls are TRBV25-1 and TRBJ2-7; 7 nucleotides line up with TRBD2. Per the germline V gene, CDR1 is MGHDK and CDR2 is SYGVNS. The J segment lost 4 bases and the V segment lost 7 bases, leaving 4 bases of the junction unmatched. CDR3 length: 12 residues. CDR3 region: CASKAGAYEQYF. The CDR3 region has the DNA TGTGCCAGCAAGGCGGGAGCATACGAGCAGTACTTC.

This clonotype was seen a handful of times. V is TRBV10-3 and J is TRBJ2-3; no definite D call. The CDR3 contains 13 residues. Germline loops: CDR1 ENHRY, CDR2 SYGVKD. V was clipped by 3 bases and J by 5 bases, with 9 bases between them. Here the CDR3 DNA reads TGTGCCATCAGTGATCAGCGCCAAGATACGCAGTATTTT. Translating gives CAISDQRQDTQYF.

V gene TRBV11-3 combines with J gene TRBJ2-5; 7 nucleotides agree with TRBD2. The trim removed 2 bases at V and 5 bases at J, leaving 14 bases unmatched. This CDR3 is built from 17 residues. In germline, CDR1 is SGHNT, CDR2 YENEEA. In nucleotides, the CDR3 is TGTGCCAGCAGCTTATATGTGGGGCCTAGGCGGGGGGAGACCCAGTACTTC. It yields the protein CASSLYVGPRRGETQYF.

This clonotype occurred a few times. This rearrangement joins TRBV7-8 to TRBJ2-1; 11 bases align to TRBD2. V shed 5 bases, J shed 2 bases, and the junction held 8 bases outside the gene matches. The CDR3 sequence is 17 residues long. Per germline, CDR1 SGHVS and CDR2 FQNEAQ. CDR3 sequence reads: CASSPRLAGLTYNEQFF. The DNA of the CDR3 is TGTGCCAGCAGCCCGAGACTAGCGGGATTAACCTACAATGAGCAGTTCTTC.

Only a few counts were recorded for this clonotype. The chain employs TRBV6-1 and TRBJ2-6, with unresolved D. The length of the CDR3 is 15 residues. V was pared by 6 bases and J by 0 bases, with 9 bases between. Germline assignment: CDR1 MNHNS and CDR2 SASEGT. The CDR3 DNA reads TGTGCCAGCAGCGGGCACTCCTCTGGGGCCAACGTCCTGACTTTC. The encoded protein is CASSGHSSGANVLTF.

The V call is TRBV20-1, the J call TRBJ1-2; TRBD1 aligns across 9 bases. The CDR3 has 17 residues. Germline V gene data show CDR1 as DFQATT and CDR2 as SNEGSKA (reference sequence). J gave up 0 bases and V 0 bases, and 8 bases lay outside the gene matches. The CDR3 sequence is CSARDFGQGMTNYGYTF. The CDR3 nucleotides read TGCAGTGCTAGAGACTTCGGACAGGGGATGACTAACTATGGCTACACCTTC.